The 24 T cell receptor beta chains given below trace back to one sample, sequenced in a study of graft-versus-host responses after intestinal transplantation. Assay used: immunoSEQ multiplex PCR; TCRdb lists only in-frame clones, some missing. This sample yields about 8,200 clones, of which approximately 29% are seen a single time; 5.7% belongs to the top ten. The sequencing here drew on alloreactive CD4+ T cells from a mixed lymphocyte reaction culture, taken before intestinal transplant. The sample's subset: CFSE-low proliferating T cells sorted from roughly six-day pre-transplant mixed lymphocyte reaction (GvH or HvG direction). These receptors were obtained from a human patient who received an intestinal transplant.

The chain recombines TRBV2 with TRBJ1-3; D uncertain. Germline V gives CDR1 SNHLY, CDR2 FYNNEI. The CDR3 has 14 amino acids. The V end was cut by 6 bases, the J end by 1 base, with 10 bases between. The CDR3 loop is CASSNRPSGNTIYF. For the CDR3, the DNA is TGTGCCAGCAGCAACAGACCATCTGGAAACACCATATATTTT.

V usage is TRBV23-1 and J usage is TRBJ2-7; D call uncertain. TRBV23-1 is an ORF for which the function is uncertain. CDR3 size: 15 residues. V shed 0 bases and J shed 0 bases, with 9 bases lying between them. The CDR3 protein is CASSQSSVLSYEQYF. The CDR3 nucleotides read TGCGCCAGCAGTCAATCGAGCGTCCTCTCCTACGAGCAGTACTTC.

The V and J genes are TRBV19 and TRBJ2-2; a weak D match, TRBD2 (6 bases). V lost 6 bases, J lost 5 bases, and 13 bases lay in between. CDR1 and CDR2 from the germline V gene are LNHDA and SQIVND (reference sequence). CDR3 length: 14 residues. CDR3 region: CASSQARGTGELFF. CDR3 nucleotides: TGTGCCAGTAGCCAGGCACGGGGGACCGGGGAGCTGTTTTTT.

By share, this clone counts as medium-sized (0.01 to 0.1%). The V and J genes are TRBV28 and TRBJ2-7; 12 bases fit TRBD1. CDR1 and CDR2 from the germline V gene are MDHEN and SYDVKM. The CDR3 contains 15 residues. Germline trimming cut 6 bases from V and 6 bases from J; bases unmatched to any gene: 9. The CDR3 loop reads CASSTAGTGGGEQYF. DNA for the CDR3: TGTGCCAGCAGCACCGCCGGGACAGGGGGCGGCGAGCAGTACTTC. Supplemented by reference TRBV28 and TRBJ2-7, the full variable domain reads DVKVTQSSRYLVKRTGEKVFLECVQDMDHENMFWYRQDPGLGLRLIYFSYDVKMKEKGDIPEGYSVSREKKERFSLILESASTNQTSMYLCASSTAGTGGGEQYFGPGTRLTVT.

By frequency in the sample, this clone is medium-sized. The rearrangement links TRBV28 to TRBJ1-1, with D unresolved. V shed 5 bases and J shed 1 base, with 14 bases lying between them. Germline loops: CDR1 MDHEN, CDR2 SYDVKM. CDR3 length: 15 residues. CDR3 protein: CASSPSGNGNTEAFF. The CDR3 nucleotides read TGTGCCAGCAGTCCCTCGGGGAACGGGAACACTGAAGCTTTCTTT.

V is TRBV27 and J is TRBJ2-3; 8 bases match TRBD2. Trimming took 3 bases from V and 4 from J; bases not matched to a gene: 3. This CDR3 has 14 residues. Germline V CDR1 and CDR2: MNHEY, SMNVEV (reference sequence). The CDR3 sequence: CASSLTAGADTQYF. The CDR3 bases are TGTGCCAGCAGTTTGACAGCGGGAGCAGATACGCAGTATTTT.

The chain couples TRBV27 to TRBJ1-1, with D possibly TRBD1 on 5 matching bases. The length of the CDR3 is 14 residues. Deletions cut 2 bases from V and 4 bases from J, with 11 bases between. Germline CDR1 reads MNHEY; CDR2 reads SMNVEV (reference sequence). CDR3 protein: CASSLAGMGTEAFF. In nucleotides, the CDR3 is TGTGCCAGCAGTTTAGCAGGGATGGGCACTGAAGCTTTCTTT.

This clone was counted only a few times. Here the CDR3 reads CASIHAELNGDEQFF. CDR3 coding DNA: TGTGCCAGCATACATGCCGAGCTCAACGGGGATGAGCAGTTCTTC. The chain joins TRBV27 to TRBJ2-1; TRBD2 is a possible D gene (5 bases). Germline V gene data show CDR1 as MNHEY and CDR2 as SMNVEV (reference sequence). The ends were cut back, 7 bases at V and 8 bases at J, with 21 bases in the middle. The CDR3 covers 15 residues.

V is TRBV5-1 and J is TRBJ2-1; D possibly corresponds to TRBD1 (5 bases). CDR3 length: 14 residues. Germline V gene lookup returns CDR1 SGHRS and CDR2 YFSETQ. Trimming cost V 0 bases and J 7 bases, with 11 bases left between them. The CDR3 DNA follows: TGCGCCAGCAGCTTGGGTGACAGCAGGAATGAGCAGTTCTTC. Protein sequence: CASSLGDSRNEQFF.

The chain carries TRBV5-1 and TRBJ2-3, with D maybe TRBD2 (5 bases). This CDR3 contains 15 residues. With 0 bases removed from V and 2 bases from J, the gap between germline ends came to 10 bases. CDR1 SGHRS and CDR2 YFSETQ come from the germline V gene. CDR3 amino acids: CASSLAGENTDTQYF. Here the CDR3 DNA reads TGCGCCAGCAGCTTGGCCGGGGAGAACACAGATACGCAGTATTTT.

By sample fraction, this clone is medium-sized. The genes are TRBV6-5 and TRBJ2-3; D gene unclear. The CDR3 is 11 residues long. The germline V gene has CDR1 MNHEY and CDR2 SVGAGI. Trimming stripped 6 bases from V and 6 bases from J, with 7 bases between. CDR3 in DNA: TGTGCCAGCAGCCGACATGATACGCAGTATTTT. Protein: CASSRHDTQYF.

The genes are TRBV7-3 and TRBJ2-3, with TRBD2 identical over 8 bases. J gave up 6 bases and V 3 bases, and 5 bases lay outside the gene matches. This CDR3 spans 14 amino acids. Germline-derived CDR1 and CDR2 are SGHTA and FQGTGA. In DNA form, the CDR3 reads TGTGCCAGCAGCTTTTCGGGGGGGGCGGATACGCAGTATTTT. Translation: CASSFSGGADTQYF.

The chain carries TRBV28 and TRBJ1-5, with TRBD1 identical over 8 bases. Germline CDR1 is MDHEN and CDR2 is SYDVKM. This CDR3 is built from 15 residues. Trimming cost V 9 bases and J 0 bases; bases outside gene matches: 7. As DNA, the CDR3 is TGTGCCAGGACAGGGGCCTACTATAGCAATCAGCCCCAGCATTTT. This gives the protein CARTGAYYSNQPQHF.

This chain links TRBV5-4 with TRBJ1-2; 7 nucleotides match TRBD1. The CDR3 is 15 amino acids. Unmatched junction bases numbered 6, after V lost 0 bases and J lost 4 bases. The germline gives CDR1 SGHNT, CDR2 YYREEE (reference sequence). CDR3 DNA: TGTGCCAGCAGCTTGGGTGCCACAGGGGTCTATGGCTACACCTTC. It codes for CASSLGATGVYGYTF. The complete variable domain, with remaining parts taken from reference TRBV5-4 and TRBJ1-2, reads ETGVTQSPTHLIKTRGQQVTLRCSSQSGHNTVSWYQQALGQGPQFIFQYYREEENGRGNFPPRFSGLQFPNYSSELNVNALELDDSALYLCASSLGATGVYGYTFGSGTRLTVV.

V usage is TRBV7-9 and J usage is TRBJ2-7, with 8 positions matching TRBD1. Losses at the gene ends were 5 bases for V and 2 bases for J; bases not matched to a gene: 5. CDR1 and CDR2 (germline): SEHNR, FQNEAQ (reference sequence). The CDR3 is made up of 14 amino acids. The CDR3 DNA is TGTGCCAGCAGCCCCCGGACAGGGACCTACGAGCAGTACTTC. It is translated as CASSPRTGTYEQYF.

This chain connects TRBV6-5 to TRBJ1-2, with D possibly TRBD1 on 5 matching bases. Trimming took 5 bases from V and 0 from J, leaving 7 bases between them. Germline loops: CDR1 MNHEY, CDR2 SVGAGI. The CDR3 sequence is 13 residues long. The CDR3 protein is CASSQTANYGYTF. In DNA, the CDR3 is TGTGCCAGCAGTCAGACAGCTAACTATGGCTACACCTTC.

The chain has TRBV27 and TRBJ1-1, with D unclear. V lost 4 bases to trimming and J lost 1 base, with 10 bases between them. The V gene's germline CDR1 is MNHEY and CDR2 SMNVEV (reference sequence). The CDR3 is 14 residues long. The CDR3 sequence is CASSSRLKNTEAFF. The CDR3, as DNA: TGTGCCAGCAGTTCCCGACTGAAGAACACTGAAGCTTTCTTT.

V gene TRBV5-6 combines with J gene TRBJ1-2, with TRBD1 matching 9 bases. The CDR3 runs to 15 residues. CDR1 is SGHDT, CDR2 YYEEEE, per germline. V was pared by 4 bases and J by 4 bases, with 8 bases of the junction left unmatched. CDR3 nucleotides: TGTGCCAGCAGCGCCGGGACAGGGAATCTCTATGGCTACACCTTC. Translated: CASSAGTGNLYGYTF.

This rearrangement joins TRBV6-5 to TRBJ2-1; TRBD2 matches at 12 bases. This CDR3 is built from 15 residues. CDR1 and CDR2 from the germline V gene are MNHEY and SVGAGI. With V trimmed by 6 bases and J by 8 bases, 8 bases remained unmatched. CDR3: CASSQTSGSSDEQFF. The CDR3 region has the DNA TGTGCCAGCAGCCAGACTAGCGGGAGTTCCGATGAGCAGTTCTTC.

This clone was counted only a few times. The rearrangement uses TRBV6-1 and TRBJ1-2, with 8 bases aligning to TRBD1. CDR1 is MNHNS and CDR2 is SASEGT in the germline V gene. J gave up 4 bases and V 8 bases, and 12 bases lay outside the gene matches. CDR3 length equals 15 residues. The CDR3 reads CASLQRQGQIYGYTF. The CDR3 DNA follows: TGTGCCAGCCTACAAAGACAGGGGCAAATCTATGGCTACACCTTC.

This clone has more than one count but fewer than ten. The V call is TRBV6-5, the J call TRBJ1-2, with D unclear. V dropped 1 base and J dropped 0 bases, with 3 bases sitting between them. The CDR3 consists of 13 residues. Germline loops: CDR1 MNHEY, CDR2 SVGAGI. In nucleotides, the CDR3 is TGTGCCAGCAGTTACTACACTAACTATGGCTACACCTTC. This gives the protein CASSYYTNYGYTF.

This rearrangement joins TRBV18 to TRBJ1-2; TRBD1 matches at 9 bases. The germline V gene has CDR1 KGHSH and CDR2 LQKENI. Trimming at V came to 2 bases and at J to 3 bases, leaving 4 bases not matched to a gene. The CDR3 sequence is 15 residues long. The CDR3 region has the DNA TGTGCCAGCTCACCATGGACAGGGGAGGACTATGGCTACACCTTC. Encoded protein: CASSPWTGEDYGYTF.

This clone was detected only a few times. The chain employs TRBV11-2 and TRBJ1-2, with 10 positions matching TRBD1. Germline CDR1 and CDR2: SGHAT and FQNNGV. The CDR3 extends over 15 amino acids. Trimming at V came to 6 bases and at J to 2 bases, leaving 6 bases not matched to a gene. This CDR3 reads CASRARDRGNYGYTF. Here the CDR3 DNA reads TGTGCCAGCAGGGCTCGGGACAGGGGAAACTATGGCTACACCTTC.

V usage is TRBV5-6 and J usage is TRBJ1-2; D gene ambiguous. CDR3 length: 15 residues. Trimming pared 0 bases from V and 5 bases from J, leaving 14 bases between. The germline CDR1 and CDR2 sequences are SGHDT and YYEEEE. The CDR3 spells CASSLDLSTAYGYTF. DNA for the CDR3: TGTGCCAGCAGCTTGGATCTCTCTACTGCTTATGGCTACACCTTC.